This TCR beta chain was recovered during a study of cytomegalovirus exposure and HLA in healthy donors. With 60 Vbeta and 13 Jbeta primers, the PCR was carried out. Original processing notes: Unique TCR beta chains numbered around 75 million in a later analysis, with roughly 11 million shared. Here immunoSEQ multiplex PCR was the method, and the copy in TCRdb shows in-frame clones only, minus some. V and J calls and clone size are those listed in that table; D and trimming were worked out from the DNA. The sample lists approximately 190,000 clones, 80% to 85% occurring once. The TCR originated in a woman aged 45-60 years in good health and CMV-seropositive. The sample comprised PBMCs.

The CDR3, as DNA: TGTGCCAGCGGCGAGTTCGGGAGGTCAGATACGCAGTATTTT. Encoded protein: CASGEFGRSDTQYF. V usage is TRBV27 and J usage is TRBJ2-3; 7 bases fit TRBD2. Germline V CDR1 and CDR2: MNHEY, SMNVEV (reference sequence). The CDR3 extends over 14 amino acids. Losses at the gene ends were 8 bases for V and 4 bases for J; bases not matched to a gene: 9.